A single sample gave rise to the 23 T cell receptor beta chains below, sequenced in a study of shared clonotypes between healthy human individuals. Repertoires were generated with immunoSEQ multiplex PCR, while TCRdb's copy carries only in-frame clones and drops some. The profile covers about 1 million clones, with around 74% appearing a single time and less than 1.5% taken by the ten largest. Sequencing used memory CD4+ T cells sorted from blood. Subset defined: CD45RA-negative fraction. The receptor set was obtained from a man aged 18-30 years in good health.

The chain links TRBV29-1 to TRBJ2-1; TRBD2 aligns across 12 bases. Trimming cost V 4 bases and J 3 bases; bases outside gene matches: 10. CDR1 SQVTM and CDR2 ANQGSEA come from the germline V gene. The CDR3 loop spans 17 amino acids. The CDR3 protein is CSVGRVTSGSIYNEQFF. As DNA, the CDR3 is TGCAGCGTTGGCAGGGTGACTAGCGGGAGTATCTACAATGAGCAGTTCTTC.

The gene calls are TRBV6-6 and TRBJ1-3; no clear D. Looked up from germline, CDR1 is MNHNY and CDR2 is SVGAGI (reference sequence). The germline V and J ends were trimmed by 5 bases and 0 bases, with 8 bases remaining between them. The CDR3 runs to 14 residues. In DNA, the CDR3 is TGTGCCAGCAGTCTGGAGGGCTCTGGAAACACCATATATTTT. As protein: CASSLEGSGNTIYF.

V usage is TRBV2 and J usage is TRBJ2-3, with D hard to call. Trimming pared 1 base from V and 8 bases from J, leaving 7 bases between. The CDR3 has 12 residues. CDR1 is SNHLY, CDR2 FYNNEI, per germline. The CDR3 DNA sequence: TGTGCCAGCAGTGAAGGTGTGGGTACGCAGTATTTT. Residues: CASSEGVGTQYF.

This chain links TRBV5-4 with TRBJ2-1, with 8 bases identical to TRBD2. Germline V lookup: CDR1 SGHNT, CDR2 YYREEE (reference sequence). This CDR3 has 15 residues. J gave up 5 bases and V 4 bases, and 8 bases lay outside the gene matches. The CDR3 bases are TGTGCCAGCAGCCCGACTAGCGAGCCAGACAATGAGCAGTTCTTC. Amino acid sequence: CASSPTSEPDNEQFF. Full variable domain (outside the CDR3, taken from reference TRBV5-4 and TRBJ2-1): ETGVTQSPTHLIKTRGQQVTLRCSSQSGHNTVSWYQQALGQGPQFIFQYYREEENGRGNFPPRFSGLQFPNYSSELNVNALELDDSALYLCASSPTSEPDNEQFFGPGTRLTVL.

CDR3 nucleotide sequence: TGCGCCAGCAGCTTTGAGAGTCCAGCCAAAAACATTCAGTACTTC. It yields the protein CASSFESPAKNIQYF. J is TRBJ2-4 and V is TRBV5-1; D is undetermined. The V end lost 2 bases, the J end lost 0 bases, and 9 bases lay between the germline ends. The V gene's germline CDR1 is SGHRS and CDR2 YFSETQ. This CDR3 is built from 15 residues.

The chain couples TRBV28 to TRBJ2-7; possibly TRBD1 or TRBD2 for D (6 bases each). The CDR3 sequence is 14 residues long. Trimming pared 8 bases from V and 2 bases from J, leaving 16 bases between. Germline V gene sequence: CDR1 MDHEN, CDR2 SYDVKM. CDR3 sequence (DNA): TGTGCCAGCTGGAGGGGGACTGGAACCTACGAGCAGTACTTC. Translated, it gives CASWRGTGTYEQYF.

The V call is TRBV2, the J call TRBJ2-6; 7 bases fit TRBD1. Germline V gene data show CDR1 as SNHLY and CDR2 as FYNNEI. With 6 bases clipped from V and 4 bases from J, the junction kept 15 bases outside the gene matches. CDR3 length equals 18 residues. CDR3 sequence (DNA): TGTGCCAGCAGAACACCGACAGGGAAGGTGTCGGGGGCCAACGTCCTGACTTTC. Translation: CASRTPTGKVSGANVLTF.

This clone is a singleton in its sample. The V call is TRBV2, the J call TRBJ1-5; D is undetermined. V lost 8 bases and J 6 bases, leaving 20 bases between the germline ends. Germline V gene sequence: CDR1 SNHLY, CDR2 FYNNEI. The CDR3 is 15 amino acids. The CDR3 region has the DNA TGTGCCAGCGGGGAACTTGCCGGGATCGGTCAGCCCCAGCATTTT. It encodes CASGELAGIGQPQHF.

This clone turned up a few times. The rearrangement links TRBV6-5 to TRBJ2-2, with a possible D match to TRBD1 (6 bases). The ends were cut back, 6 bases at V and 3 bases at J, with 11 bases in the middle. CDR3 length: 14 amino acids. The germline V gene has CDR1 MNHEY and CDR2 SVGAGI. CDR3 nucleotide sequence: TGTGCCAGCAGGATCACAGGGCACACCGGGGAGCTGTTTTTT. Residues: CASRITGHTGELFF.

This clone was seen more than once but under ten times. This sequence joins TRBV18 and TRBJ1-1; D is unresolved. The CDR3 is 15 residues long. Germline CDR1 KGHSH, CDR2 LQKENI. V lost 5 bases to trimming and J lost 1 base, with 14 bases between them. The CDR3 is CASSSNSPGNTEAFF. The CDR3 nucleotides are TGTGCCAGCTCATCAAATTCTCCAGGGAACACTGAAGCTTTCTTT.

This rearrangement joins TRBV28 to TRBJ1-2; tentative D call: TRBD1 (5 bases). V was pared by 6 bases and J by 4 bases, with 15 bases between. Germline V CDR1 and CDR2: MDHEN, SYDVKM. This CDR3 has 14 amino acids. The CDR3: CASSLGTFAYGYTF. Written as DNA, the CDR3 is TGTGCCAGCAGCCTGGGGACGTTTGCCTATGGCTACACCTTC.

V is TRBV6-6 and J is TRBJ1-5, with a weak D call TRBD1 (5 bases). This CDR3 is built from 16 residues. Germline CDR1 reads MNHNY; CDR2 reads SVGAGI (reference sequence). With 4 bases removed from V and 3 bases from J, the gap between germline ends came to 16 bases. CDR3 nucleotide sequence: TGTGCCAGCAGTTTGCAGGGCGAACAGTCCAATCAGCCCCAGCATTTT. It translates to CASSLQGEQSNQPQHF.

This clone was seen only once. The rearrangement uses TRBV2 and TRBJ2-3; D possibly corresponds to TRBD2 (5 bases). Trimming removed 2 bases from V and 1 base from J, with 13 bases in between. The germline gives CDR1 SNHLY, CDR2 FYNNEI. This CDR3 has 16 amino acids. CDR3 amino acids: CASSELRAGGTDTQYF. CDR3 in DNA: TGTGCCAGCAGTGAATTGAGGGCTGGTGGCACAGATACGCAGTATTTT.

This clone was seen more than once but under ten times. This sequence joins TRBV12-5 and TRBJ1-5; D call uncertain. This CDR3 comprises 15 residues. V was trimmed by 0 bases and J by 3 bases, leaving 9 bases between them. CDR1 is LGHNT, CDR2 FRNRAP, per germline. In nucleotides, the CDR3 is TGTGCTAGTGGTTTGGTTCATGGGGACAATCAGCCCCAGCATTTT. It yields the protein CASGLVHGDNQPQHF.

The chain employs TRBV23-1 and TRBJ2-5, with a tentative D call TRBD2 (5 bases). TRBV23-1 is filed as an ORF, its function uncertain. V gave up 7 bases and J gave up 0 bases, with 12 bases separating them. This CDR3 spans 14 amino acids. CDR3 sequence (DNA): TGCGCCAGCATCCCCGGGGATTACCAAGAGACCCAGTACTTC. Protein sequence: CASIPGDYQETQYF.

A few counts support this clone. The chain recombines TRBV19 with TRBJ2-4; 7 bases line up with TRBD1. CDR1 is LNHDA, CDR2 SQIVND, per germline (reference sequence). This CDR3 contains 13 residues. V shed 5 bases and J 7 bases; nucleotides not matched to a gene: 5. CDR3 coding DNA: TGTGCCAGTAGTGGCCAGGGGGTTAACATTCAGTACTTC. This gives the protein CASSGQGVNIQYF. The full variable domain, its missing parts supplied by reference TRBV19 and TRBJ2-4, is DGGITQSPKYLFRKEGQNVTLSCEQNLNHDAMYWYRQDPGQGLRLIYYSQIVNDFQKGDIAEGYSVSREKKESFPLTVTSAQKNPTAFYLCASSGQGVNIQYFGAGTRLSVL.

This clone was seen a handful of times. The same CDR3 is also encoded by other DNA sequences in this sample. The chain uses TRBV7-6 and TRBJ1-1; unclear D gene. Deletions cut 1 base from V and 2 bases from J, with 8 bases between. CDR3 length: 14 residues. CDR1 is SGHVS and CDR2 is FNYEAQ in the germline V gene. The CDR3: CASSLGAGNTEAFF. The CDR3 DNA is TGTGCCAGCAGCTTAGGTGCGGGCAACACTGAAGCTTTCTTT.

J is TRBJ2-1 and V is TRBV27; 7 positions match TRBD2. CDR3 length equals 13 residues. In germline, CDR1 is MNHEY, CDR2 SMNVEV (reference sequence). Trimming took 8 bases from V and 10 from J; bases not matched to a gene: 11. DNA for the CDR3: TGTGCCAGCTACGGGCGGGGGAGTCGGGAGCAGTTCTTC. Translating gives CASYGRGSREQFF.

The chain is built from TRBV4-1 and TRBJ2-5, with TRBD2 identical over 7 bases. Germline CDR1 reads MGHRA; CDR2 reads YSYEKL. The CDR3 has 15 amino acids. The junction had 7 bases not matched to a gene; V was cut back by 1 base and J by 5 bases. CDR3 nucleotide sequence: TGCGCCAGCAGCCAAGGGCCGGGGGGACCCGAGACCCAGTACTTC. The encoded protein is CASSQGPGGPETQYF.

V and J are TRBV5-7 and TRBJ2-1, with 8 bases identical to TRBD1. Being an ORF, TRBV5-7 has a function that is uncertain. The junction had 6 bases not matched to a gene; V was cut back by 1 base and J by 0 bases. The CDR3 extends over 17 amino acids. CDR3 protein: CASSLRTGKSSYNEQFF. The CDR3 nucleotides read TGTGCCAGCAGCTTGAGGACAGGGAAGAGCTCCTACAATGAGCAGTTCTTC.

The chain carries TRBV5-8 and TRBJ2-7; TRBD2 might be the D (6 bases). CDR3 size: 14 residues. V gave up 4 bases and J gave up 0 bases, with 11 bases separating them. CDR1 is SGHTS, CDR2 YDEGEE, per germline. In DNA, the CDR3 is TGTGCCAGCAGCGACCCCGGGAGCTCCTACGAGCAGTACTTC. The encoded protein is CASSDPGSSYEQYF.

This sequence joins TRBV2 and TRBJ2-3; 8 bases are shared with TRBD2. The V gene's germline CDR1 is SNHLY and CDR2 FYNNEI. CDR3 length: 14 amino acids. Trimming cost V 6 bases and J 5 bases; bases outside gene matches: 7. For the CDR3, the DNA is TGTGCCAGCAGGAAGAGCGGGGGTAGAGATACGCAGTATTTT. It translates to CASRKSGGRDTQYF.

For the CDR3, the DNA is TGTGCCAGCAGAGACCCCAATTCACCCCTCCACTTT. Its protein is CASRDPNSPLHF. This sequence joins TRBV6-5 and TRBJ1-6; the D is unclear. The germline V gene encodes CDR1 MNHEY and CDR2 SVGAGI. CDR3 size: 12 residues. Trimming shortened V by 6 bases and J by 7 bases, and 7 bases separated the two germline ends.